This is a list of T cell receptor beta chains from one sample in a study of HIV-infected patients and healthy controls. TCRdb ran MiXCR on the 5' RACE reads and lists one entry per CDR3 protein. Of 3,500 to 4,000 distinct CDR3 sequences listed, approximately 30% are singletons. The specimen comprised blood, sampled during antiretroviral therapy. Receptors originate from an adult with HIV infection. The CDR3 runs from the conserved cysteine through the conserved F or W. D genes are given only for firm matches. A row's size may be missing; if present it is once, few, many or a size class.

length: 15
D: NA
size: medium-sized
J: TRBJ1-3
V: TRBV7-2
CDR3: CASSSWSTSGNTIYF
DNA: TGTGCCAGCAGCTCGTGGTCAACCTCTGGAAACACCATATATTTT

length: 14
D: TRBD1
size: medium-sized
J: TRBJ1-3
V: TRBV20-1
CDR3: CSASVQGSGNTIYF
DNA: TGCAGTGCTAGTGTACAGGGGTCTGGAAACACCATATATTTT

length: 12
D: NA
size: few
J: TRBJ2-3
V: TRBV7-3
CDR3: CASSLNGAPEYF
DNA: TGTGCCAGCAGCTTAAATGGTGCCCCGGAGTATTTT

length: 16
D: TRBD1
size: NA
J: TRBJ1-5
V: TRBV12-3/TRBV12-4
CDR3: CASSVGLGTASQPQHF
DNA: TGTGCCAGCAGCGTAGGGTTAGGGACAGCTTCTCAGCCCCAGCATTTT

length: 16
D: NA
size: medium-sized
J: TRBJ2-5
V: TRBV4-3
CDR3: CASSHNRGPPGETQYF
DNA: TGCGCCAGCAGCCATAACCGAGGGCCCCCGGGAGAGACCCAGTACTTC

length: 10
D: NA
size: NA
J: TRBJ1-1
V: TRBV20-1
CDR3: CSAGPRIAFF
DNA: TGCAGTGCGGGGCCAAGGATAGCTTTCTTT

length: 17
D: TRBD2
size: NA
J: TRBJ2-5
V: TRBV7-9
CDR3: CASSPSSGGTSQETQYF
DNA: TGTGCCAGCAGCCCCTCTAGCGGGGGGACCTCCCAAGAGACCCAGTACTTC

length: 15
D: TRBD1
size: few
J: TRBJ1-5
V: TRBV20-1
CDR3: CSARDHGQGDQPQHF
DNA: TGCAGTGCTAGAGATCACGGACAGGGGGATCAGCCCCAGCATTTT

length: 13
D: NA
size: NA
J: TRBJ2-5
V: TRBV4-2
CDR3: CASSQDRGETQYF
DNA: TGTGCCAGCAGCCAAGATAGGGGAGAGACCCAGTACTTC

length: 15
D: NA
size: medium-sized
J: TRBJ2-4
V: TRBV18
CDR3: CASSPRGGRENIQYF
DNA: TGTGCCAGCTCACCACGGGGGGGCCGAGAAAACATTCAGTACTTC

length: 16
D: TRBD1
size: medium-sized
J: TRBJ1-1
V: TRBV5-6
CDR3: CASSGGDRDMNTEAFF
DNA: TGTGCCAGCAGCGGGGGGGACAGAGACATGAACACTGAAGCTTTCTTT

length: 15
D: NA
size: NA
J: TRBJ1-4
V: TRBV3-1
CDR3: CASSLSGSTNEKLFF
DNA: TGTGCCAGCAGCCTCTCGGGGTCAACTAATGAAAAACTGTTTTTT

length: 13
D: NA
size: NA
J: TRBJ1-1
V: TRBV9
CDR3: CASSVSGDTEAFF
DNA: TGTGCCAGCAGCGTTTCAGGAGACACTGAAGCTTTCTTT

length: 14
D: TRBD1
size: few
J: TRBJ2-7
V: TRBV2
CDR3: CASGSGQGAAEQYF
DNA: TGTGCCAGCGGCTCGGGACAGGGGGCGGCCGAGCAGTACTTC

length: 15
D: TRBD1
size: medium-sized
J: TRBJ1-2
V: TRBV29-1
CDR3: CSVEERTGGAYGYTF
DNA: TGCAGCGTTGAAGAGCGGACAGGGGGCGCTTATGGCTACACCTTC

length: 16
D: TRBD2
size: NA
J: TRBJ2-1
V: TRBV4-2
CDR3: CASSQVIGLAVNEQFF
DNA: TGTGCCAGCAGCCAAGTGATAGGGCTAGCGGTGAATGAGCAGTTCTTC

length: 19
D: NA
size: few
J: TRBJ1-3
V: TRBV7-6
CDR3: CASSLEADWAVSSGNTIYF
DNA: TGTGCCAGCAGCTTAGAGGCCGATTGGGCAGTCTCCTCTGGAAACACCATATATTTT

length: 16
D: NA
size: medium-sized
J: TRBJ1-6
V: TRBV6-5
CDR3: CASSYFARGTNSPLHF
DNA: TGTGCCAGCAGTTACTTTGCCCGCGGGACGAATTCACCCCTCCACTTT

length: 11
D: NA
size: few
J: TRBJ2-2
V: TRBV20-1
CDR3: CSASRLGELFF
DNA: TGCAGTGCTAGCAGGTTGGGGGAGCTGTTTTTT

length: 15
D: NA
size: medium-sized
J: TRBJ2-1
V: TRBV4-1
CDR3: CASSQAGGFYNEQFF
DNA: TGCGCCAGCAGCCAAGCGGGGGGCTTCTACAATGAGCAGTTCTTC

length: 13
D: NA
size: NA
J: TRBJ2-7
V: TRBV7-9
CDR3: CASSLGGGYEQYF
DNA: TGTGCCAGCAGCTTAGGGGGAGGCTACGAGCAGTACTTC

length: 15
D: TRBD1
size: many
J: TRBJ2-7
V: TRBV7-2
CDR3: CASSRSGTATYEQYF
DNA: TGTGCCAGCAGCCGGTCCGGGACAGCTACCTACGAGCAGTACTTC

length: 16
D: NA
size: large
J: TRBJ2-1
V: TRBV18
CDR3: CASSPPDRSTYNEQFF
DNA: TGTGCCAGCTCACCACCGGACAGATCCACCTACAATGAGCAGTTCTTC

length: 14
D: NA
size: medium-sized
J: TRBJ1-1
V: TRBV7-6
CDR3: CASSLGEAHTEAFF
DNA: TGTGCCAGCAGCTTAGGGGAGGCCCACACTGAAGCTTTCTTT

length: 14
D: TRBD1
size: large
J: TRBJ2-7
V: TRBV3-1
CDR3: CASSHPGQGRVQYF
DNA: TGTGCCAGCAGCCACCCAGGACAGGGACGAGTGCAGTACTTC

length: 15
D: NA
size: medium-sized
J: TRBJ2-3
V: TRBV7-2
CDR3: CASSPFPREPDTQYF
DNA: TGTGCCAGCAGCCCATTCCCCCGGGAGCCAGATACGCAGTATTTT

length: 16
D: NA
size: few
J: TRBJ2-3
V: TRBV19
CDR3: CASSIDPGALADTQYF
DNA: TGTGCCAGTAGTATTGATCCGGGGGCTTTAGCAGATACGCAGTATTTT

length: 12
D: NA
size: few
J: TRBJ2-7
V: TRBV12-3/TRBV12-4
CDR3: CASSRGRNEQYF
DNA: TGTGCCAGCAGTCGCGGACGCAACGAGCAGTACTTC

length: 15
D: NA
size: large
J: TRBJ2-2
V: TRBV5-1
CDR3: CASSLGHPNTGELFF
DNA: TGCGCCAGCAGCTTGGGGCACCCGAACACCGGGGAGCTGTTTTTT

length: 14
D: NA
size: few
J: TRBJ1-1
V: TRBV27
CDR3: CASSFWGDRTEAFF
DNA: TGTGCCAGCAGTTTCTGGGGGGATCGCACTGAAGCTTTCTTT

length: 13
D: NA
size: NA
J: TRBJ1-2
V: TRBV27
CDR3: CATQDLGTYGYTF
DNA: TGTGCCACGCAAGACCTAGGTACTTATGGCTACACCTTC

length: 15
D: NA
size: medium-sized
J: TRBJ2-1
V: TRBV3-1
CDR3: CASSHPTGNYNEQFF
DNA: TGTGCCAGCAGCCATCCCACAGGGAACTACAATGAGCAGTTCTTC

length: 13
D: TRBD2
size: medium-sized
J: TRBJ2-3
V: TRBV5-1
CDR3: CASRGGPGDTQYF
DNA: TGCGCCAGCCGCGGGGGGCCAGGAGATACGCAGTATTTT

length: 18
D: TRBD1
size: NA
J: TRBJ1-6
V: TRBV4-1
CDR3: CASSQEGTGWSYNSPLHF
DNA: TGCGCCAGCAGCCAAGAGGGGACAGGGTGGTCCTATAATTCACCCCTCCACTTT

length: 14
D: TRBD1
size: NA
J: TRBJ2-7
V: TRBV20-1
CDR3: CSSTGQGYPYEQYF
DNA: TGCAGTTCTACGGGACAGGGGTATCCCTACGAGCAGTACTTC

length: 15
D: TRBD2
size: medium-sized
J: TRBJ2-5
V: TRBV5-1
CDR3: CASSIGTSVEETQYF
DNA: TGCGCCAGCAGCATAGGGACTAGCGTAGAAGAGACCCAGTACTTC

length: 13
D: NA
size: few
J: TRBJ1-5
V: TRBV7-9
CDR3: CASSSTPNQPQHF
DNA: TGTGCCAGCAGCTCCACCCCCAATCAGCCCCAGCATTTT

length: 16
D: TRBD2
size: many
J: TRBJ2-1
V: TRBV13
CDR3: CASSALMRGGVNEQFF
DNA: TGTGCCAGCAGCGCGCTCATGCGGGGGGGGGTCAATGAGCAGTTCTTC

length: 14
D: TRBD2
size: NA
J: TRBJ2-7
V: TRBV2
CDR3: CASSAAGDTYEQYF
DNA: TGTGCCAGCAGTGCAGCGGGGGATACCTACGAGCAGTACTTC

length: 14
D: NA
size: NA
J: TRBJ1-3
V: TRBV12-3/TRBV12-4
CDR3: CASSFQVTDGTIYF
DNA: TGTGCCAGCAGTTTCCAAGTGACAGATGGCACCATATATTTT